Presented here are 5 T cell receptor beta chains from one specimen sequenced in a study of blood T cell repertoires in COVID-19. Clones were read by immunoSEQ multiplex PCR, and TCRdb kept only the in-frame ones, dropping some. The sample shows around 280,000 clones, roughly 90% of them seen only once. The sample consisted of PBMCs or T cells enriched from blood (not recorded which). These receptors originate from a woman between 18 and 29 years old with acute COVID-19.

V usage is TRBV4-1 and J usage is TRBJ1-3; D is possibly TRBD1 (5 bases). Trimming removed 1 base at V and 4 bases at J, with 17 bases between. In germline, CDR1 is MGHRA, CDR2 YSYEKL. This CDR3 has 17 amino acids. The CDR3 loop reads CASSQVRGVGKGNTIYF. In DNA form, the CDR3 reads TGCGCCAGCAGCCAAGTGCGGGGGGTAGGAAAAGGAAACACCATATATTTT.

V usage is TRBV20-1 and J usage is TRBJ2-5; tentatively, D is TRBD1 (5 bases). V lost 8 bases and J lost 4, with 8 bases in between. Germline V CDR1 and CDR2: DFQATT, SNEGSKA (reference sequence). The CDR3 is 10 amino acids. CDR3 protein: CSPTGETQYF. Written as DNA, the CDR3 is TGCAGTCCAACAGGAGAGACCCAGTACTTC.

The rearrangement uses TRBV24-1 and TRBJ2-1; 13 bases align to TRBD2. Germline V gives CDR1 KGHDR, CDR2 SFDVKD. The junction had 4 bases not matched to a gene; V was cut back by 0 bases and J by 3 bases. The CDR3 runs to 18 residues. CDR3 residues: CATSDLQGTSGNYNEQFF. The CDR3 nucleotides read TGTGCCACCAGTGATTTGCAGGGGACTAGCGGGAACTACAATGAGCAGTTCTTC.

Only a few counts were recorded for this clone. This chain joins TRBV18 and TRBJ2-7, with 12 positions matching TRBD2. V gave up 6 bases and J gave up 7 bases; unmatched junction bases: 7. The CDR3 contains 14 residues. The germline gives CDR1 KGHSH, CDR2 LQKENI. The CDR3 reads CASSLSTSGSEQYF. The DNA of the CDR3 is TGTGCCAGCTCCCTCTCGACTAGCGGGAGTGAGCAGTACTTC.

V usage is TRBV6-5 and J usage is TRBJ2-7; 7 bases match TRBD1. Germline V CDR1 and CDR2: MNHEY, SVGAGI. The CDR3 is 15 residues long. With 5 bases clipped from V and 2 bases from J, the junction kept 9 bases outside the gene matches. In DNA form, the CDR3 reads TGTGCCAGCAGTCTGGGGACAGATTTAACCTACGAGCAGTACTTC. Translated, it gives CASSLGTDLTYEQYF.